Included here is one TCR beta chain sequence, with context. Its antigen is currently unknown. Treatment indicated: 15 Gy SBRT to primary tumor, nephrectomy 4 weeks later. These data belong to a study of radiation and T cells in renal cell carcinoma. Trimming left V 5 bases short and J 4 bases short, with 14 bases between. Germline lookup yields CDR1 SEHNR and CDR2 FQNEAQ (reference sequence). CDR3 length: 14 amino acids. Broader study findings: Dominant CDR3 motifs occupied more repertoire in irradiated than control tumors.

TCRdb's copy holds only in-frame clones and misses some; the assay was immunoSEQ multiplex PCR. The table lists tens of thousands of clones, around 49% of them singletons. The chain links TRBV7-9 to TRBJ1-2; D unresolved. Sequences were derived from tumor tissue, sampled from a patient whose treatment included radiotherapy and nephrectomy. This receptor was obtained from a woman between 50 and 59 years old with renal cell carcinoma. CDR3 amino acids: CASSHAGTAYGYTF. CDR3 in DNA: TGTGCCAGCAGCCATGCAGGAACTGCCTATGGCTACACCTTC.